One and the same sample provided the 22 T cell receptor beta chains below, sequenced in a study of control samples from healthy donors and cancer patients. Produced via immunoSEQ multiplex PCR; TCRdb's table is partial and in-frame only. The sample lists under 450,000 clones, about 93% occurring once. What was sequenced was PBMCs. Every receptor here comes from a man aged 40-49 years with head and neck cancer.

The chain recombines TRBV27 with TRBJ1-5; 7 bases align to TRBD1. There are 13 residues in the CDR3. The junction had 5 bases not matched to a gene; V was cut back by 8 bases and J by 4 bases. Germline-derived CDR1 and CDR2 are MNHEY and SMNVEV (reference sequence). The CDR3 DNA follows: TGTGCCAGCGGCTTGACAGGGAATCAGCCCCAGCATTTT. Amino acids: CASGLTGNQPQHF.

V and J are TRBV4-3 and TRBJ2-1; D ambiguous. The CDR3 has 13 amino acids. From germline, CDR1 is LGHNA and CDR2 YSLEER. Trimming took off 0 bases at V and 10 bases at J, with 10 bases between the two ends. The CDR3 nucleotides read TGCGCCAGCAGCCAAGATCCTGGTAGGGAGCAGTTCTTC. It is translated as CASSQDPGREQFF.

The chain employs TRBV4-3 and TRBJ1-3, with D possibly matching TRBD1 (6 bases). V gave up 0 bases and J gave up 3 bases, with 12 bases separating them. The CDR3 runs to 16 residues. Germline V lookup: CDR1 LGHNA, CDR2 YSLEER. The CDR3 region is CASSQDRGGLGNTIYF. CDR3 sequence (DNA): TGCGCCAGCAGCCAAGATCGGGGGGGGCTTGGAAACACCATATATTTT.

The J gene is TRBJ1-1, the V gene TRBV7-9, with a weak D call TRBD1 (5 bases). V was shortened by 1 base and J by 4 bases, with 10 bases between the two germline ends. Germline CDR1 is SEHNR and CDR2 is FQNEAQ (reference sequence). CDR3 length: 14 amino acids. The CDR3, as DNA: TGTGCCAGCAGCTTAGAGGGGATAGGCACTGAAGCTTTCTTT. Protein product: CASSLEGIGTEAFF.

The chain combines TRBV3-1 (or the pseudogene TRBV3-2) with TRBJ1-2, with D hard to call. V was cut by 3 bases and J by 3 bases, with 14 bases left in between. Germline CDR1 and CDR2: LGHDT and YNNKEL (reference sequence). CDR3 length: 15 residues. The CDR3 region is CASSQSGSTHYGYTF. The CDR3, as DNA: TGTGCCAGCAGCCAGTCGGGGTCAACTCACTATGGCTACACCTTC.

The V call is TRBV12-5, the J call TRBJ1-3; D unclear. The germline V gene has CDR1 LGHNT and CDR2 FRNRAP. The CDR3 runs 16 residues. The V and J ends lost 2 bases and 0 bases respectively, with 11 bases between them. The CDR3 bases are TGTGCTAGTGGTTTGTCGGCAGCGAGCTCTGGAAACACCATATATTTT. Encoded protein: CASGLSAASSGNTIYF.

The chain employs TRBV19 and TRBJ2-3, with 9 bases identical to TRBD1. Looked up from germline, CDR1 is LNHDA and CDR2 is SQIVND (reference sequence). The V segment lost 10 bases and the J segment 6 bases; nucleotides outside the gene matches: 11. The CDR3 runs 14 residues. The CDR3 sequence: CATRLQGAEDTQYF. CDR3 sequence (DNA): TGTGCCACACGATTACAGGGGGCGGAGGATACGCAGTATTTT.

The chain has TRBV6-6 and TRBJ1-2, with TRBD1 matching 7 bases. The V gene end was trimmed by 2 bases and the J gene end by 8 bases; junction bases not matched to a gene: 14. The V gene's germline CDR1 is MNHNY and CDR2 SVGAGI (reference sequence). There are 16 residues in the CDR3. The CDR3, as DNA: TGTGCCAGCAGTTACCCCTATGACAGGGAGGTGGGAGGCTACACCTTC. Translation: CASSYPYDREVGGYTF.

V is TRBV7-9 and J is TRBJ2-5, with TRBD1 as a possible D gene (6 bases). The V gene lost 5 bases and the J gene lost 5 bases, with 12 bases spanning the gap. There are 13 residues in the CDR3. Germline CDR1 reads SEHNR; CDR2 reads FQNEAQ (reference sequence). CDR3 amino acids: CASSGGGRETQYF. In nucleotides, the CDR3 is TGTGCCAGCAGCGGGGGCGGGCGGGAGACCCAGTACTTC.

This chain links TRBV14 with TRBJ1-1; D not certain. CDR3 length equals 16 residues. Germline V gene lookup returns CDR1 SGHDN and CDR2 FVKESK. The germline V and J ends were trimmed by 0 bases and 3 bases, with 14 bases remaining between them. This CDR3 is CASSQEGTVLYTEAFF. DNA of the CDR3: TGTGCCAGCAGCCAAGAGGGAACGGTTCTATACACTGAAGCTTTCTTT. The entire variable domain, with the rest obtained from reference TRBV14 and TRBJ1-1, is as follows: EAGVTQFPSHSVIEKGQTVTLRCDPISGHDNLYWYRRVMGKEIKFLLHFVKESKQDESGMPNNRFLAERTGGTYSTLKVQPAELEDSGVYFCASSQEGTVLYTEAFFGQGTRLTVV.

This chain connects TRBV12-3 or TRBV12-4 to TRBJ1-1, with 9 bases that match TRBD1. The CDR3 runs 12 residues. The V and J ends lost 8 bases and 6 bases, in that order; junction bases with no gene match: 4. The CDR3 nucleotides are TGTGCCAGCCACAGGGGGCTAGCTGAAGCTTTCTTT. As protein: CASHRGLAEAFF.

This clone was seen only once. CDR3 coding DNA: TGTGCCAGCAGTTCCACGGCCACCGCCAAAGAGACCCAGTACTTC. It encodes CASSSTATAKETQYF. This rearrangement joins TRBV28 to TRBJ2-5; D not resolved. Germline CDR1 reads MDHEN; CDR2 reads SYDVKM. V shed 4 bases and J shed 3 bases, with 15 bases lying between them. The CDR3 spans 15 residues.

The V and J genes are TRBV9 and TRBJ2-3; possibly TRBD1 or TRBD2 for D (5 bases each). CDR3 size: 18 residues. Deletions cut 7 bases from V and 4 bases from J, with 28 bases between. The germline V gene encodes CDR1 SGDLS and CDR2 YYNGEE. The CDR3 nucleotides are TGTGCCAGCGGGAGTCAACGGGCAGGGAATTTGATGTCAGATACGCAGTATTTT. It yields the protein CASGSQRAGNLMSDTQYF. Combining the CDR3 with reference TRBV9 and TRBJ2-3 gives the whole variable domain DSGVTQTPKHLITATGQRVTLRCSPRSGDLSVYWYQQSLDQGLQFLIQYYNGEERAKGNILERFSAQQFPDLHSELNLSSLELGDSALYFCASGSQRAGNLMSDTQYFGPGTRLTVL.

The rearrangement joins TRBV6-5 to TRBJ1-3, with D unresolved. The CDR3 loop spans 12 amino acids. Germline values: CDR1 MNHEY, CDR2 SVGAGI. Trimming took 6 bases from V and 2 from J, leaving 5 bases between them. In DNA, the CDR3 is TGTGCCAGCAGCGGTACTGGAAACACCATATATTTT. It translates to CASSGTGNTIYF.

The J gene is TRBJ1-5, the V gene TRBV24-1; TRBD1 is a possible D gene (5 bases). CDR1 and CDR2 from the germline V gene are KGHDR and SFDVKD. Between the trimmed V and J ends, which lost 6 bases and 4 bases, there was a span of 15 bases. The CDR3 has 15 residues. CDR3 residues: CATSRGGRINQPQHF. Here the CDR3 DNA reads TGTGCCACCAGTCGTGGGGGAAGGATTAATCAGCCCCAGCATTTT.

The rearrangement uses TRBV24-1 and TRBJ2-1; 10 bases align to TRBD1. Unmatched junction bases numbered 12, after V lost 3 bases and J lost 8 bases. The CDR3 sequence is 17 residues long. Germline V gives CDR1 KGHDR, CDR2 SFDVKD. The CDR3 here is CATSDPTGQGGLDEQFF. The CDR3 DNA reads TGTGCCACCAGTGATCCTACCGGACAGGGGGGCTTAGATGAGCAGTTCTTC.

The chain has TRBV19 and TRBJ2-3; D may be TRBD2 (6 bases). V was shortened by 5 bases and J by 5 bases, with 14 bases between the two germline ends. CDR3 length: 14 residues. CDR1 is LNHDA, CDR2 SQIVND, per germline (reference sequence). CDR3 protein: CASSSNGRGDTQYF. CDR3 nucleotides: TGTGCCAGTAGTTCGAATGGGCGGGGAGATACGCAGTATTTT. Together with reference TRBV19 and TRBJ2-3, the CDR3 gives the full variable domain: DGGITQSPKYLFRKEGQNVTLSCEQNLNHDAMYWYRQDPGQGLRLIYYSQIVNDFQKGDIAEGYSVSREKKESFPLTVTSAQKNPTAFYLCASSSNGRGDTQYFGPGTRLTVL.

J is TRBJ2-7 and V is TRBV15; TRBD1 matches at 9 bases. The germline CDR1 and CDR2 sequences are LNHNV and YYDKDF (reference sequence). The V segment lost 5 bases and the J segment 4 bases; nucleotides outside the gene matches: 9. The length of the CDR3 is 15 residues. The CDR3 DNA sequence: TGTGCCACCAGCCGCCCCGGGACAGGGCAATACGAGCAGTACTTC. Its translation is CATSRPGTGQYEQYF.

CDR3 region: CASSPNHAPRGVAYEQYF. The CDR3 DNA reads TGCGCCAGCAGTCCCAATCATGCCCCCCGGGGGGTCGCTTACGAGCAGTACTTC. This chain links TRBV23-1 with TRBJ2-7, with 7 nucleotides matching TRBD2. TRBV23-1 is an ORF for which the function is uncertain. The CDR3 consists of 18 residues. Trimming took 4 bases from V and 4 from J; bases not matched to a gene: 19.

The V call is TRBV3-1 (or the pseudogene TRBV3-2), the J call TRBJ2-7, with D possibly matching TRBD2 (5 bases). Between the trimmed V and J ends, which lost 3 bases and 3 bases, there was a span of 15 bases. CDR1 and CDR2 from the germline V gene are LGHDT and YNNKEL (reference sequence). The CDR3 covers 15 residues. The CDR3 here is CASSHPDPRGYEQYF. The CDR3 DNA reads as TGTGCCAGCAGCCACCCTGATCCTCGGGGCTACGAGCAGTACTTC.

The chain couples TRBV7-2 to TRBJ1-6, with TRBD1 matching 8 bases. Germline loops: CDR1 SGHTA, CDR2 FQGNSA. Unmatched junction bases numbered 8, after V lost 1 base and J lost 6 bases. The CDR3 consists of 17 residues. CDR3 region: CASSLGGTGSLNSPLHF. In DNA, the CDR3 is TGTGCCAGCAGCTTAGGAGGGACAGGCAGCCTTAATTCACCCCTCCACTTT.

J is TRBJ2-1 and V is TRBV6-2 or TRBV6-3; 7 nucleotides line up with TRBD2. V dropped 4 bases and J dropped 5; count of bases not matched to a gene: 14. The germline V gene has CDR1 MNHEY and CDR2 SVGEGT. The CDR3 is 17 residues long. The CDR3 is CASSLRDMRLANNEQFF. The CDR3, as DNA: TGTGCCAGCAGTTTAAGGGATATGAGACTAGCTAACAATGAGCAGTTCTTC.